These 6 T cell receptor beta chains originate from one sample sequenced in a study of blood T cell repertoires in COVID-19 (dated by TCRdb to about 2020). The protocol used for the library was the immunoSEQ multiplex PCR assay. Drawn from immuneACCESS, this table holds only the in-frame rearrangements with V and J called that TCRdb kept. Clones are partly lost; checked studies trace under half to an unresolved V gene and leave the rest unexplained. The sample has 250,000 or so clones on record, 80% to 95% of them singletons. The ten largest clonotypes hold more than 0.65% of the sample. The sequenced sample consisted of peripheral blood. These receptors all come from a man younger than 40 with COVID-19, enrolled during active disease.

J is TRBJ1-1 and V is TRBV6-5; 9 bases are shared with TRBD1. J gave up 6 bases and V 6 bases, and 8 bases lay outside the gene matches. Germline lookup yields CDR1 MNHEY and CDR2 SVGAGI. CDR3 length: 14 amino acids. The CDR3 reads CASRPGQGRSEAFF. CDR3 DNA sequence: TGTGCCAGCAGGCCGGGACAGGGTCGTTCTGAAGCTTTCTTT.

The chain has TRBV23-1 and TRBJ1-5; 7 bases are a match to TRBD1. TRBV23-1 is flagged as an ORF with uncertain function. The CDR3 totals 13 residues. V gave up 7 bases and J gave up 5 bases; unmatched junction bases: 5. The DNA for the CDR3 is TGCGCCAGCATTGACAGGGAAGATCAGCCCCAGCATTTT. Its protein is CASIDREDQPQHF.

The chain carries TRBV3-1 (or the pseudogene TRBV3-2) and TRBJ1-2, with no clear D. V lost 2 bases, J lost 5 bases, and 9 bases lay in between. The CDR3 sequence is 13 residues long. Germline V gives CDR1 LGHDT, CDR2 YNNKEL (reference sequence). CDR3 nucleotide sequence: TGTGCCAGCAGCCAAACAGCCGATTATGGCTACACCTTC. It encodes CASSQTADYGYTF.

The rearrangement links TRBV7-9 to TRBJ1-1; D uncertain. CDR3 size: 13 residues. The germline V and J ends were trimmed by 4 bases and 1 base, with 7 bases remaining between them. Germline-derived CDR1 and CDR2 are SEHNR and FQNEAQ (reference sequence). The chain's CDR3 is CASSSEANTEAFF. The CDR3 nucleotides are TGTGCCAGCAGCTCCGAAGCGAACACTGAAGCTTTCTTT.

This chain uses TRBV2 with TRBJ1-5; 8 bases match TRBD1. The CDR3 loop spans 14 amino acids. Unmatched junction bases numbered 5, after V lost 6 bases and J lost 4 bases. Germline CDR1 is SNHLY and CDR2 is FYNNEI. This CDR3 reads CASRDDRGNQPQHF. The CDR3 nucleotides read TGTGCCAGCAGGGACGACAGGGGAAATCAGCCCCAGCATTTT.

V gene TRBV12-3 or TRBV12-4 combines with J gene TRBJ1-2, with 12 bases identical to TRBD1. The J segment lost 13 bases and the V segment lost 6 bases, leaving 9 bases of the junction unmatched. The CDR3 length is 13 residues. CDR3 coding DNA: TGTGCCAGCAGCCCGGGACAGGGGGCTCGTGGCACCTTC. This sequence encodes CASSPGQGARGTF.